Listed here are 12 T cell receptor beta chains from one sample, sequenced in a study of T cells in Graves' hyperthyroidism and ophthalmopathy. Amplification yielded TCR beta CDR3 regions, with RNA transcripts as the source. First-round RT-PCR with HTBI primers amplified the TCR CDR3 region. A single record per CDR3 protein comes from TCRdb applying MiXCR to the multiplex PCR reads. The table includes 300,000 to 450,000 distinct CDR3 sequences, about 15% detected once. The sample comprised blood. These receptor sequences come from a woman aged 55-70 years with Graves' hyperthyroidism.

This clonotype was counted many times. The chain links TRBV30 to TRBJ2-5; the D is unclear. The ends were cut back, 2 bases at V and 2 bases at J, with 12 bases in the middle. CDR3 size: 14 residues. Germline CDR1 reads GTSNPN; CDR2 reads SVGIG (reference sequence). CDR3 residues: CAWSMTGLQETQYF. CDR3 DNA sequence: TGTGCCTGGAGTATGACGGGCCTACAAGAGACCCAGTACTTC.

This clonotype was counted ten times or more. The gene calls are TRBV11-3 and TRBJ2-5; perhaps TRBD2 as D (5 bases). The V gene's germline CDR1 is SGHNT and CDR2 YENEEA. The CDR3 sequence is 12 residues long. Trimming left V 4 bases short and J 9 bases short, with 12 bases between. CDR3 region: CASSSRPEAQYF. Written as DNA, the CDR3 is TGTGCCAGCAGCTCCAGGCCGGAGGCCCAGTACTTC.

This clonotype came up a few times. A much larger clone is a single base away; this may be a read error. The genes are TRBV11-2 and TRBJ2-3; TRBD2 agrees at 7 bases. V lost 5 bases to trimming and J lost 6 bases; unmatched junction nucleotides: 14. Germline V CDR1 and CDR2: SGHAT, FQNNGV. This CDR3 is 16 amino acids long. CDR3 nucleotide sequence: TGTGCCAGCAGCCCCGGACTAGTGGGAGTGGGGGATACGCAGTATTTT. Amino acids: CASSPGLVGVGDTQYF.

In this sample, this clonotype turned up a few times. The chain uses TRBV5-4 and TRBJ2-3, with 9 bases identical to TRBD1. CDR1 SGHNT and CDR2 YYREEE come from the germline V gene (reference sequence). The length of the CDR3 is 15 residues. The J segment lost 4 bases and the V segment lost 4 bases, leaving 7 bases of the junction unmatched. The chain's CDR3 is CASSLLRTGADTQYF. CDR3 DNA sequence: TGTGCCAGCAGCCTGCTTAGGACAGGGGCAGATACGCAGTATTTT.

This clonotype was detected ten times or more. The V and J genes are TRBV20-1 and TRBJ2-4; D not resolved. The CDR3 runs 13 residues. Germline CDR1 reads DFQATT; CDR2 reads SNEGSKA (reference sequence). Trimming stripped 6 bases from V and 3 bases from J, with 12 bases between. CDR3 nucleotide sequence: TGCAGTGCCCGTAGGCAAGACAAAAACATTCAGTACTTC. This gives the protein CSARRQDKNIQYF.

There are many counts of this clonotype. V gene TRBV6-5 combines with J gene TRBJ2-5, with D uncertain. Germline V CDR1 and CDR2: MNHEY, SVGAGI. Trimming took off 2 bases at V and 4 bases at J, with 14 bases between the two ends. The CDR3 length is 15 residues. The CDR3 loop reads CASSYGRTAGETQYF. In nucleotides, the CDR3 is TGTGCCAGCAGTTACGGCAGGACCGCTGGAGAGACCCAGTACTTC.

The genes are TRBV5-1 and TRBJ2-7; D not resolved. This CDR3 spans 13 amino acids. Germline-derived CDR1 and CDR2 are SGHRS and YFSETQ. V lost 2 bases and J 0 bases, leaving 6 bases between the germline ends. As DNA, the CDR3 is TGCGCCAGCAGCTTTTATAGCTCCTACGAGCAGTACTTC. Translated, it gives CASSFYSSYEQYF.

This clonotype turned up a few times. The chain couples TRBV19 to TRBJ2-1, with D maybe TRBD2 (7 bases). Germline values: CDR1 LNHDA, CDR2 SQIVND (reference sequence). Trimming removed 3 bases at V and 7 bases at J, with 16 bases between. The CDR3 has 15 residues. CDR3 sequence: CASSILGGGGNEQFF. CDR3 coding DNA: TGTGCCAGTAGTATCTTGGGAGGGGGTGGTAATGAGCAGTTCTTC.

This clonotype was observed many times. V usage is TRBV28 and J usage is TRBJ1-1; 7 nucleotides line up with TRBD1. The V segment lost 8 bases and the J segment 5 bases; nucleotides outside the gene matches: 14. The CDR3 extends over 15 amino acids. Germline lookup yields CDR1 MDHEN and CDR2 SYDVKM. CDR3 region: CASQGRADRATEAFF. In nucleotides, the CDR3 is TGTGCCAGCCAAGGAAGGGCCGACAGGGCGACTGAAGCTTTCTTT.

This clonotype was seen ten or more times. The rearrangement links TRBV12-3 or TRBV12-4 to TRBJ2-7; D is perhaps TRBD1 (5 bases). There are 14 residues in the CDR3. Trimming pared 3 bases from V and 0 bases from J, leaving 9 bases between. Here the CDR3 DNA reads TGTGCCAGCAGTTTGGAACAGGACTCCTACGAGCAGTACTTC. Translation gives CASSLEQDSYEQYF.

The rearrangement uses TRBV10-1 and TRBJ2-1; the match to TRBD2 covers 9 bases. Trimming took 4 bases from V and 10 from J; bases not matched to a gene: 17. The CDR3 is 17 residues long. CDR1 is WNHNN, CDR2 SYGVQD, per germline (reference sequence). The CDR3 DNA sequence: TGCGCCAGCAGTGTAGGTAGCGGGAGTGATGGGGAGGGCGAGCAGTTCTTC. This translates into CASSVGSGSDGEGEQFF.

The J gene is TRBJ1-5, the V gene TRBV19; D possibly corresponds to TRBD1 (6 bases). The CDR3 has 13 residues. Germline lookup yields CDR1 LNHDA and CDR2 SQIVND (reference sequence). V gave up 8 bases and J gave up 2 bases, with 10 bases separating them. The DNA for the CDR3 is TGTGCCAGTCTTGGGGGCGGCAATCAGCCCCAGCATTTT. Translated, it gives CASLGGGNQPQHF.